Given below is one TCR beta chain in context. The antigen remains unidentified. Template switching created a universal primer site, and the cDNA included unique molecular identifiers. TCRdb called the 5' RACE reads again in MiXCR, with one record for every CDR3 protein. Found here are just over 450,000 distinct CDR3 sequences, 14% of them singletons; the top ten hold around 0.57%. Healthy Caucasians were all of the donors. This CDR3 has 13 amino acids. With 0 bases removed from V and 8 bases from J, the gap between germline ends came to 10 bases. Per germline, CDR1 SGHTA and CDR2 FQGNSA. The entry originates in a study of identical twins. Study-wide results and caveats: A partial confounding effect on zero-insertion analyses could come from invariant MAIT and iNKT cells. Insertion counts were lower in abundant cord blood beta clonotypes, a trend that memory repertoires did not show.

This sample also appeared in a second study, on yellow fever vaccine responses in identical twins.

The J gene is TRBJ1-1, the V gene TRBV7-2; D remains ambiguous. Specimen: CD4+ T cells sorted from blood. This TCR came from a woman aged 18-29 years in good health. The CDR3 is CASSLALRAEAFF. The CDR3 coding sequence is TGTGCCAGCAGCTTAGCGCTGCGGGCAGAAGCTTTCTTT.